The source of this T cell receptor (beta chain) is a study of T cell responses to AZD1222 COVID-19 vaccine. Whole-study findings and limits: CD4 TCRs associated with vaccination spanned spike, dominating at 160-218 and 743-854. Nearly half of unique spike-specific TCRs reportedly avoided B.1.351 and B.1.1.7 mutated regions.

Clones were sequenced by immunoSEQ multiplex PCR, and TCRdb holds only the in-frame ones, with some missing. The sample has around 88,000 clones, 88% seen once. Trimming removed 5 bases at V and 7 bases at J, with 14 bases between. Germline V gene data show CDR1 as LNHDA and CDR2 as SQIVND (reference sequence). The CDR3 extends over 14 amino acids. On this clone: Its antigen is unknown.

This sequence was found in an adult in good health. This sequence joins TRBV19 and TRBJ1-4; possible D gene TRBD1, 5 bases. Here the sequenced sample was peripheral blood, taken on day 0 of AZD1222 vaccination. Written as DNA, the CDR3 is TGTGCCAGTAGTCCCTGGGGGTCGGGTGAAAAACTGTTTTTT. Its protein product is CASSPWGSGEKLFF. The whole variable domain, filled in from reference TRBV19 and TRBJ1-4, reads DGGITQSPKYLFRKEGQNVTLSCEQNLNHDAMYWYRQDPGQGLRLIYYSQIVNDFQKGDIAEGYSVSREKKESFPLTVTSAQKNPTAFYLCASSPWGSGEKLFFGSGTQLSVL.